The sequence of this T cell receptor (beta chain) was determined in a study of control samples from healthy donors and cancer patients. Measured with immunoSEQ multiplex PCR; TCRdb has only the in-frame clones, and not every one. The data contain about 81,000 clones, roughly 94% of them singletons. This CDR3 has 13 residues. Trimming took 0 bases from V and 9 from J, leaving 11 bases between them. The germline gives CDR1 SGHTA, CDR2 FQGNSA. J is TRBJ1-2 and V is TRBV7-2; D is possibly TRBD1 (5 bases). This receptor was identified in a woman under 30 in good health. The sample taken for sequencing was blood. DNA for the CDR3: TGTGCCAGCAGCTTAGCCAGGGCCAGGAGCTACACCTTC. It translates to CASSLARARSYTF.